The clone carrying this T cell receptor (beta chain) appeared a few times. The sample is drawn from a study of OX40 agonist ivuxolimab in advanced cancers. Study at large: Patients were treated with ivuxolimab, an agonistic anti-OX40 (CD134) antibody.

TCRdb's table, derived via immunoSEQ multiplex PCR, lists solely in-frame clones and lacks some. The sample has around 60,000 clones, roughly 80% seen once. V lost 0 bases and J 2 bases, leaving 10 bases between the germline ends. The CDR3 loop spans 15 amino acids. Germline V gives CDR1 SGHDN, CDR2 FVKESK. The specimen comprised CD4+ or CD8+ T cells sorted from blood, sampled in a trial of the OX40 agonist ivuxolimab. The chain uses TRBV14 and TRBJ1-1; TRBD1 might be the D (5 bases). This receptor was obtained from an adult with an advanced solid tumor such as melanoma, head and neck, liver or kidney cancer. The CDR3 is CASSQDQDSNTEAFF. The CDR3 nucleotides are TGTGCCAGCAGCCAAGATCAAGACAGCAACACTGAAGCTTTCTTT.